This T cell receptor beta chain was sequenced during a study of CD8 T cells in Susac syndrome. It was with random hexamers that 0.5 to 1 ug RNA was reverse transcribed. Each CDR3 protein is one row after TCRdb ran MiXCR on the immunoSEQ multiplex PCR reads. Altogether over 130,000 distinct CDR3 sequences are present, 85% to 95% being singletons, with the ten largest covering approximately 0.11%. V lost 1 base and J 2 bases, leaving 12 bases between the germline ends. The germline V gene encodes CDR1 SGHDN and CDR2 FVKESK. CDR3 length: 15 residues. Control patients had untreated stable or active relapsing-remitting multiple sclerosis by revised McDonald criteria.

The sample comprised CD4+ T cells from PBMCs. The J gene is TRBJ2-7, the V gene TRBV14; perhaps TRBD1 as D (5 bases). The receptor's source is a human donor with multiple sclerosis. CDR3 DNA sequence: TGTGCCAGCAGCCAAGGGTTGGGCAGGGCCTACGAGCAGTACTTC. Translating gives CASSQGLGRAYEQYF. Complete variable domain (other parts from reference TRBV14 and TRBJ2-7): EAGVTQFPSHSVIEKGQTVTLRCDPISGHDNLYWYRRVMGKEIKFLLHFVKESKQDESGMPNNRFLAERTGGTYSTLKVQPAELEDSGVYFCASSQGLGRAYEQYFGPGTRLTVT.